The entry that follows covers one T cell receptor beta chain sequence. This clonotype appeared a few times. Its target antigen remains unknown. No base quality information exists; no much larger clone differs at one position. This specimen belongs to a study of response to subunit inactivated influenza vaccine (dated by TCRdb to the late 2010s). Regarding the research as a whole: To follow how T cells responded to a trivalent subunit inactivated influenza vaccine, the researchers relied on deep quantitative profiling of the T cell receptor repertoire. Findings and caveats that apply to the study as a whole: It was suggested by the authors that each seasonal influenza vaccination may recruit only a limited number of new T cells.

From cysteine to phenylalanine, the CDR3 is 14 amino acids long. The retained sequence is limited to the CDR3, 42 bases, with the frame set at the first base. V trim: 6 bases; J trim: 5 bases; unmatched bases: 7. CDR1 and CDR2 were assigned from the germline V gene as MDHEN and SYDVKM. The library relied on RT-PCR. Sequencing was performed on an Illumina HiSeq 2500. The raw public data were reprocessed by TCRdb itself: fastp quality trimming at Q25, MiXCR clonotype calling, in-frame beta chains only. Rows are combined by CDR3 protein, so each entry shows the most common genes and DNA. Present in this sample are 650,000 to 800,000 distinct CDR3 sequences, less than 20% of which were seen just once. The ten biggest clones cover about a tenth of the sample.

This clonotype originated in a man aged 50-60 years who received an inactivated influenza vaccine. Donor details come from another sample of the same person, matched by shared clones. The chain joins TRBV28 to TRBJ2-7; 10 nucleotides in the junction match TRBD2. The sample consisted of PBMCs from blood, taken more than 4 days after vaccination. For the CDR3, the sequence is CASRSAGGPHEQYF. The DNA reads TGTGCCAGCAGATCAGCGGGAGGGCCCCACGAGCAGTACTTC.